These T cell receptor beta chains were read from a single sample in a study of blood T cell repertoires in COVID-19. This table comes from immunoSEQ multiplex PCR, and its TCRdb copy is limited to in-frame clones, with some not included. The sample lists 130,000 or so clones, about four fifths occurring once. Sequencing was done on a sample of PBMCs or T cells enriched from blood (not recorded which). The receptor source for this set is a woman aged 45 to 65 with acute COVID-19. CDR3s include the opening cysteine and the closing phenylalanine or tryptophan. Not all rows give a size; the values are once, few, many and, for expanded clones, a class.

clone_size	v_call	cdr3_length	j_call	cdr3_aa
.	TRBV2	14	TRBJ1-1	CASSRTVRVTEAFF
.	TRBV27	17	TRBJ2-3	CASSLSKRGTPTDTQYF
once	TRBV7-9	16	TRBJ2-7	CASSLGGGRATDEQYF
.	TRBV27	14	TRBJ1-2	CASSKGQGGYGYTF
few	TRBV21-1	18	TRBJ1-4	CASSKWGCGLGTNEKLFF
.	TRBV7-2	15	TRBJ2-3	CASSGPSGYLYTQYF
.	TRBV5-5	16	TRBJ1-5	CASSPGWWQPEQPQHF
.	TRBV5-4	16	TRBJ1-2	CASSMWTGGLALGYTF
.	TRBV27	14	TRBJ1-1	CASRPGQGRTEAFF
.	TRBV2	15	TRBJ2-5	CASSEAGAVGETQYF
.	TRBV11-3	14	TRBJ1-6	CASSLGAGHSPLHF
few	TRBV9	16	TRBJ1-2	CASSPTGQGFIYGYTF
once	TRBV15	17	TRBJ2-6	CATSRDRLGSGANVLTF
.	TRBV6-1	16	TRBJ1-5	CASSDGGIDGNQPQHF
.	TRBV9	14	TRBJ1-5	CASSVDSGNQPQHF
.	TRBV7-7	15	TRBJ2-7	CASSLAPGLEHEQYF
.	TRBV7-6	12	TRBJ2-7	CASSDTTSGQYF
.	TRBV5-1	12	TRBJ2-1	CASSFVANEQFF
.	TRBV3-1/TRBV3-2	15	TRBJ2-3	CASSRKQGSTDTQYF
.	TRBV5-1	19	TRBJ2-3	CASSASRTSGRSLTDTQYF
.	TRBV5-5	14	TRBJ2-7	CASSLQVVDSTRGF
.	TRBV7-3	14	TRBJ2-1	CASSPSGAPGEQFF
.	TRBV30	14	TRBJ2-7	CAWSGTGDLYEQYF
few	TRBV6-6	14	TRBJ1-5	CASSTGQQGQPQHF
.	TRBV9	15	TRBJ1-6	CASSVGRTNNSPLHF
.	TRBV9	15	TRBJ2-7	CASSESMTAPYEQYF
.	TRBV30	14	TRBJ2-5	CAWSYGGGQETQYF
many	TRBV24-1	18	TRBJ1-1	CATSDLTTHSGWTNEAFF
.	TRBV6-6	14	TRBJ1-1	CASSARTGETEAFF
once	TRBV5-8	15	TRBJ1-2	CASSSVAQEWNGYTF
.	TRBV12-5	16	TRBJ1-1	CASGLVEGAVSTEAFF
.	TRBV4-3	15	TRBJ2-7	CASSQAQGSPYEQYF
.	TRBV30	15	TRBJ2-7	CAWSLRDRGTYEQYF
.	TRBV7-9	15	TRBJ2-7	CASSLGLARAYEQYF
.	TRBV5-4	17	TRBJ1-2	CASSLLPRGRDSRGYTF
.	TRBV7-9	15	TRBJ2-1	CASRREGGPYNEQFF
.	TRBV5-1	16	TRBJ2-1	CASVRTSGSSYNEQFF